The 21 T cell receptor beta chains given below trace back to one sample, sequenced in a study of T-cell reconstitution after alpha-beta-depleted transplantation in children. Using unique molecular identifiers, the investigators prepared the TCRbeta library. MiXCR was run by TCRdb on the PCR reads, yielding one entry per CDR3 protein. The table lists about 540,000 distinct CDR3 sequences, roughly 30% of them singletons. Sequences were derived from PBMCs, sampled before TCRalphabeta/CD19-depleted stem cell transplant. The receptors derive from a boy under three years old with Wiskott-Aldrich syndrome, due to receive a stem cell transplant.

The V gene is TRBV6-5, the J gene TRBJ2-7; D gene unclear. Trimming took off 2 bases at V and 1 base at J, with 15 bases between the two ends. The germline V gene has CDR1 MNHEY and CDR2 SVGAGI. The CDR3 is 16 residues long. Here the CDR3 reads CASSYDLNRFSYEQYF. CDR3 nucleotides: TGTGCCAGCAGTTACGATTTGAACCGGTTTTCCTACGAGCAGTACTTC.

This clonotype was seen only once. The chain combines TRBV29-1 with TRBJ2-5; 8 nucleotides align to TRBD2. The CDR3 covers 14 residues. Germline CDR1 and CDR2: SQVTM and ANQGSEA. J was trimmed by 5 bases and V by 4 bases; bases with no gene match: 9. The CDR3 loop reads CSVAGGPKGETQYF. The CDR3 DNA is TGCAGCGTTGCGGGAGGGCCGAAGGGGGAGACCCAGTACTTC.

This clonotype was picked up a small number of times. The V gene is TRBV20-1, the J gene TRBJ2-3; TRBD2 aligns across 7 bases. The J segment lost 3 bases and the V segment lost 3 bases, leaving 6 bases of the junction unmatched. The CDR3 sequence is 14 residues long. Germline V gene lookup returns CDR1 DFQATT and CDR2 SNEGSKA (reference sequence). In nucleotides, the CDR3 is TGCAGTGCTAGTTCTAGCGGCAGGACAGATACGCAGTATTTT. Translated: CSASSSGRTDTQYF.

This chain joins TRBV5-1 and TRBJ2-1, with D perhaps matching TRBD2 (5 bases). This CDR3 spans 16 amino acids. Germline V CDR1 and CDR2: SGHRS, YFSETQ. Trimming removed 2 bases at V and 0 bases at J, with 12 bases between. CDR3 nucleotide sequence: TGCGCCAGCAGCTTAGGAGGAGCCTTCTCCTACAATGAGCAGTTCTTC. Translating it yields CASSLGGAFSYNEQFF.

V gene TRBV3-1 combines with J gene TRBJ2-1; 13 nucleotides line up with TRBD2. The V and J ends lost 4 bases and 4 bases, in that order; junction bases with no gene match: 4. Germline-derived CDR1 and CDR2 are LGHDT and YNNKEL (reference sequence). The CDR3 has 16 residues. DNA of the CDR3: TGTGCCAGCAGCCGCGGGACTAGCGGGACGTACAATGAGCAGTTCTTC. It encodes CASSRGTSGTYNEQFF.

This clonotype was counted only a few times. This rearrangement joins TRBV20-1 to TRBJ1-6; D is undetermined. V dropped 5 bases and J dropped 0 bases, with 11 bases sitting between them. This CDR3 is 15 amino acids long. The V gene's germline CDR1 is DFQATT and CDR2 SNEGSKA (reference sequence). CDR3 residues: CSALAASSYNSPLHF. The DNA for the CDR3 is TGCAGTGCTTTGGCGGCAAGCTCCTATAATTCACCCCTCCACTTT.

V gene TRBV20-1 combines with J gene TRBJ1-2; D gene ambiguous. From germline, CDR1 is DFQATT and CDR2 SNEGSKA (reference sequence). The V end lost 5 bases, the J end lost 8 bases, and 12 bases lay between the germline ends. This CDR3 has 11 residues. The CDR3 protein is CSARGRDGYTF. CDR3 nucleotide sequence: TGCAGTGCTCGCGGGAGAGACGGCTACACCTTC.

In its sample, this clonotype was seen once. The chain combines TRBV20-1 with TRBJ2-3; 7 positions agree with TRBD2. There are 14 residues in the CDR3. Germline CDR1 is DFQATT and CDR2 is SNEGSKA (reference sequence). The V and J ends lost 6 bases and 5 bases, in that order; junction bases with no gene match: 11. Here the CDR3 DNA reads TGCAGTGCCGAAAGGACTAGTGGAGGAGATACGCAGTATTTT. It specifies CSAERTSGGDTQYF.

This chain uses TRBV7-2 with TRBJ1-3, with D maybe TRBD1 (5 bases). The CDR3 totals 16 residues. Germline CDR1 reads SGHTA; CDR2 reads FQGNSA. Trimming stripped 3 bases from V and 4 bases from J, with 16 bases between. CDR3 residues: CASSFPRGSVGNTIYF. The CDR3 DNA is TGTGCCAGCAGCTTCCCAAGGGGCTCGGTGGGAAACACCATATATTTT.

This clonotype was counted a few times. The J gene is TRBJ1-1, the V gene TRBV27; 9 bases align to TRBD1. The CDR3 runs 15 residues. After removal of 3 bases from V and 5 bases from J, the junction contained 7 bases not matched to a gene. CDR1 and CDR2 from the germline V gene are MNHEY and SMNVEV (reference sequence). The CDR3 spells CASSLQGQGRTEAFF. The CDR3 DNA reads TGTGCCAGCAGTTTGCAAGGACAGGGGCGGACTGAAGCTTTCTTT.

CDR3 amino acids: CSAGGGTSTDTQYF. The CDR3 nucleotides read TGCAGTGCAGGCGGGGGCACTAGCACAGATACGCAGTATTTT. The chain carries TRBV20-1 and TRBJ2-3; D possibly corresponds to TRBD2 (7 bases). V dropped 6 bases and J dropped 0 bases, with 13 bases sitting between them. Germline CDR1 DFQATT, CDR2 SNEGSKA (reference sequence). This CDR3 region has 14 residues.

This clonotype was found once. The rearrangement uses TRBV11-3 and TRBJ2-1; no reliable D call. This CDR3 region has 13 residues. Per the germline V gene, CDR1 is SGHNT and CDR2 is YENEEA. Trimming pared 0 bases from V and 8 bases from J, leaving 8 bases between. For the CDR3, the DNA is TGTGCCAGCAGCTTAGATGTTGGGGATGAGCAGTTCTTC. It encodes CASSLDVGDEQFF.

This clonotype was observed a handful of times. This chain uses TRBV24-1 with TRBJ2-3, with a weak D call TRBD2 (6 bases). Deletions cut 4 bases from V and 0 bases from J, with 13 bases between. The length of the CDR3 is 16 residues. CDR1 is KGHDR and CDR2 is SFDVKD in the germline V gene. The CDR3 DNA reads TGTGCCACCAGTGAGCGACTAGAGTGGAGCACAGATACGCAGTATTTT. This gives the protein CATSERLEWSTDTQYF.

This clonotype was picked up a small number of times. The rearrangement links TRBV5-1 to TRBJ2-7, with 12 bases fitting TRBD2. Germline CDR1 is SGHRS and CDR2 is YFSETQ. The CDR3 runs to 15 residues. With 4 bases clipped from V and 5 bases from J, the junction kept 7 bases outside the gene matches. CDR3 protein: CASSTTLAGGDEQYF. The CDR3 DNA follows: TGCGCCAGCAGCACAACACTAGCGGGAGGTGACGAGCAGTACTTC.

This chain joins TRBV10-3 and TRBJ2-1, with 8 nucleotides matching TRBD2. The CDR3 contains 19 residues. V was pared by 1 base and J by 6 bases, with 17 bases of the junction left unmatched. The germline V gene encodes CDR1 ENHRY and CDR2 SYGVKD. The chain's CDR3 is CAISEYPLFPREAPNEQFF. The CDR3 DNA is TGTGCCATCAGTGAGTATCCATTATTTCCGCGGGAGGCCCCCAATGAGCAGTTCTTC.

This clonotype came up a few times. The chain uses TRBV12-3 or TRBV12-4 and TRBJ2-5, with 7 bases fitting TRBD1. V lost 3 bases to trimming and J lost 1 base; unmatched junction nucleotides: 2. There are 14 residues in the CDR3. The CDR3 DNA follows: TGTGCCAGCAGTTTGAACAGGGGCCAAGAGACCCAGTACTTC. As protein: CASSLNRGQETQYF.

CDR3 bases: TGTGCCAGCGGTCGGGGGGGAGGCTACACCTTC. This sequence encodes CASGRGGGYTF. The chain employs TRBV12-3 or TRBV12-4 and TRBJ1-2; maybe TRBD1 (5 bases). Trimming removed 8 bases from V and 8 bases from J, with 12 bases in between. There are 11 residues in the CDR3.

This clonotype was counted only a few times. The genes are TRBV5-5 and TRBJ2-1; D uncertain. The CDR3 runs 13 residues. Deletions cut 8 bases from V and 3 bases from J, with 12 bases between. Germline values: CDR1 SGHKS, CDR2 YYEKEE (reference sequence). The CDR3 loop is CASTLVFYNEQFF. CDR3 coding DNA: TGTGCCAGTACTCTCGTATTCTACAATGAGCAGTTCTTC.

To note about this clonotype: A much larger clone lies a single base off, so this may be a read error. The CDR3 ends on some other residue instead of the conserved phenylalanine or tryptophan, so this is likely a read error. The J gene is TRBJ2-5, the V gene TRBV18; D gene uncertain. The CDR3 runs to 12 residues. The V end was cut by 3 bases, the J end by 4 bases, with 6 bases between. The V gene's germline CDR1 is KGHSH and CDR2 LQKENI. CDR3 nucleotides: TGTGCCAGCTCACCCGGAACAGAGACCCAGTACATC. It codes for CASSPGTETQYI.

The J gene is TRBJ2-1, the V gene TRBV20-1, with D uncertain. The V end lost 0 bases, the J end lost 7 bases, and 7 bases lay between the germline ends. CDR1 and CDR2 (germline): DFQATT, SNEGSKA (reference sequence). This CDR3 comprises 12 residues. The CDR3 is CSARDPLNEQFF. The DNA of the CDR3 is TGCAGTGCTAGAGACCCCCTTAATGAGCAGTTCTTC.

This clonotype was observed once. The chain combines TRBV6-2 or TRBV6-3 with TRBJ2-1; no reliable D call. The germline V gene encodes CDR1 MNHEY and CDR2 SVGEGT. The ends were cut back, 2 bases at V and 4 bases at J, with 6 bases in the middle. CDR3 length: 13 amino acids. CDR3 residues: CASSYPSYNEQFF. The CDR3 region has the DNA TGTGCCAGCAGTTACCCTTCTTACAATGAGCAGTTCTTC.